This entry lists 26 T cell receptor beta chains sequenced from one sample in a study of T cell responses to AZD1222 COVID-19 vaccine. This table comes from immunoSEQ multiplex PCR, and its TCRdb copy is limited to in-frame clones, with some not included. The data hold approximately 76,000 clones, with around four fifths observed a single time. The sample here was peripheral blood, taken on day 0 of AZD1222 vaccination. The receptors shown here come from an adult in good health.

V usage is TRBV6-5 and J usage is TRBJ1-2; TRBD1 agrees at 7 bases. The CDR3 has 13 amino acids. Germline loops: CDR1 MNHEY, CDR2 SVGAGI. V shed 6 bases and J 7 bases; nucleotides not matched to a gene: 8. This CDR3 is CASSDREVGGYTF. The DNA of the CDR3 is TGTGCCAGCAGCGACAGGGAGGTGGGTGGCTACACCTTC.

V is TRBV4-1 and J is TRBJ2-1, with 7 positions matching TRBD2. The germline gives CDR1 MGHRA, CDR2 YSYEKL. The CDR3 spans 17 residues. The ends lost 0 bases at V and 5 bases at J; junction bases unmatched: 10. CDR3 amino acids: CASSQDPSGTDHNEQFF. The CDR3, as DNA: TGCGCCAGCAGCCAAGATCCGAGCGGGACGGACCACAATGAGCAGTTCTTC.

This clone was seen just once. The genes are TRBV10-2 and TRBJ2-7, with 12 bases lining up with TRBD2. V dropped 6 bases and J dropped 1; count of bases not matched to a gene: 1. Germline CDR1 WSHSY, CDR2 SAAADI. This CDR3 is 14 amino acids long. Written as DNA, the CDR3 is TGCGCCAGCAGGCTAGCGGGAGGGTCCTACGAGCAGTACTTC. Protein sequence: CASRLAGGSYEQYF.

The chain has TRBV19 and TRBJ2-1, with 8 bases matching TRBD1. CDR1 is LNHDA and CDR2 is SQIVND in the germline V gene (reference sequence). The CDR3 is 16 amino acids. V lost 3 bases and J lost 4; bases outside the gene matches: 8. In DNA, the CDR3 is TGTGCCAGTAGTATCCACCAGGGGGCTCCTTACAATGAGCAGTTCTTC. Translating it yields CASSIHQGAPYNEQFF. Supplemented by reference TRBV19 and TRBJ2-1, the full variable domain reads DGGITQSPKYLFRKEGQNVTLSCEQNLNHDAMYWYRQDPGQGLRLIYYSQIVNDFQKGDIAEGYSVSREKKESFPLTVTSAQKNPTAFYLCASSIHQGAPYNEQFFGPGTRLTVL.

This clone showed up just a few times. This sequence joins TRBV15 and TRBJ1-5; no clear D. The V end was cut by 1 base, the J end by 6 bases, with 7 bases between. The CDR3 spans 13 residues. Germline V gene data show CDR1 as LNHNV and CDR2 as YYDKDF (reference sequence). The CDR3 bases are TGTGCCACCAGCAGAGCGCGGGGTCAGCCCCAGCATTTT. Its protein product is CATSRARGQPQHF. Full variable domain (missing parts from reference TRBV15 and TRBJ1-5): DAMVIQNPRYQVTQFGKPVTLSCSQTLNHNVMYWYQQKSSQAPKLLFHYYDKDFNNEADTPDNFQSRRPNTSFCFLDIRSPGLGDTAMYLCATSRARGQPQHFGDGTRLSIL.

The chain carries TRBV5-1 and TRBJ2-7; 9 bases line up with TRBD2. V shed 2 bases, J shed 4 bases, and the junction held 7 bases outside the gene matches. In germline, CDR1 is SGHRS, CDR2 YFSETQ. The CDR3 has 15 residues. The chain's CDR3 is CASSFGLAGLYEQYF. The CDR3 nucleotides are TGCGCCAGCAGCTTCGGGCTAGCGGGGCTATACGAGCAGTACTTC.

This clone was picked up one time. This sequence joins TRBV10-3 and TRBJ2-5, with 7 nucleotides matching TRBD1. Germline V lookup: CDR1 ENHRY, CDR2 SYGVKD. V lost 2 bases and J lost 2; bases outside the gene matches: 11. The CDR3 is made up of 17 amino acids. The CDR3 DNA reads as TGTGCCATCAGTGAGCCATTCGGACAGGCTTCTCAAGAGACCCAGTACTTC. This translates into CAISEPFGQASQETQYF.

This sequence joins TRBV5-1 and TRBJ1-1; no definite D call. This CDR3 region has 15 residues. Germline-derived CDR1 and CDR2 are SGHRS and YFSETQ. With 0 bases removed from V and 2 bases from J, the gap between germline ends came to 11 bases. The CDR3 protein is CASSLGSGENTEAFF. CDR3 nucleotide sequence: TGCGCCAGCAGCTTGGGGAGCGGAGAAAACACTGAAGCTTTCTTT.

This sequence joins TRBV5-4 and TRBJ2-2, with TRBD1 as a possible D gene (7 bases). CDR1 and CDR2 from the germline V gene are SGHNT and YYREEE (reference sequence). The V end was cut by 4 bases, the J end by 1 base, with 11 bases between. The CDR3 extends over 15 amino acids. CDR3 nucleotide sequence: TGTGCCAGCAGCGCGGGACAGATGAACACCGGGGAGCTGTTTTTT. Amino acids: CASSAGQMNTGELFF.

This clone occurred a few times. The V call is TRBV4-2, the J call TRBJ1-4; 7 nucleotides line up with TRBD1. After removal of 1 base from V and 0 bases from J, the junction contained 5 bases not matched to a gene. The CDR3 has 17 amino acids. Germline-derived CDR1 and CDR2 are LGHNA and YNFKEQ. The CDR3, as DNA: TGTGCCAGCAGCCAAGCCCTACAGGGGACAACTAATGAAAAACTGTTTTTT. It is translated as CASSQALQGTTNEKLFF.

The V and J genes are TRBV6-5 and TRBJ2-3; D not resolved. The V gene lost 8 bases and the J gene lost 3 bases, with 18 bases spanning the gap. Germline-derived CDR1 and CDR2 are MNHEY and SVGAGI. CDR3 size: 15 residues. In DNA form, the CDR3 reads TGTGCCAGCGGCGAACGATATCCCGGGACAGATACGCAGTATTTT. Protein product: CASGERYPGTDTQYF.

Comments on this clone: The junction and the germline gene differ at one end; a read error may be behind it. This chain uses TRBV6-1 with TRBJ2-3; 9 bases line up with TRBD2. This CDR3 spans 13 amino acids. Germline V lookup: CDR1 MNHNS, CDR2 SASEGT. The CDR3 loop reads CASSEAFGRGGPF. Written as DNA, the CDR3 is TGTGCCAGCAGTGAAGCCTTCGGGCGGGGGGGGCCCTTT.

The chain links TRBV7-8 to TRBJ2-5, with TRBD2 matching over 7 bases. V was clipped by 6 bases and J by 5 bases; unmatched bases: 18. The CDR3 has 17 residues. Germline CDR1 reads SGHVS; CDR2 reads FQNEAQ. CDR3 loop: CASSLGGGDNNWETQYF. The CDR3 DNA sequence: TGTGCCAGCAGTCTGGGTGGGGGGGATAATAATTGGGAGACCCAGTACTTC.

The J gene is TRBJ2-1, the V gene TRBV14; 10 bases map to TRBD2. This CDR3 has 16 residues. Germline CDR1 and CDR2: SGHDN and FVKESK. Unmatched junction bases numbered 8, after V lost 2 bases and J lost 7 bases. Here the CDR3 DNA reads TGTGCCAGCAGCCAACTAAGCGGGGGGGCAAGGAATGAGCAGTTCTTC. It specifies CASSQLSGGARNEQFF.

V usage is TRBV10-3 and J usage is TRBJ2-5, with D maybe TRBD2 (7 bases). CDR3 size: 14 residues. Trimming took off 2 bases at V and 1 base at J, with 8 bases between the two ends. Germline V gene sequence: CDR1 ENHRY, CDR2 SYGVKD. The DNA of the CDR3 is TGTGCCATCAGTGAGGGGGGGGCCCAAGAGACCCAGTACTTC. Its protein product is CAISEGGAQETQYF.

The chain combines TRBV4-3 with TRBJ1-1, with TRBD1 as a possible D gene (5 bases). Germline CDR1 is LGHNA and CDR2 is YSLEER. Trimming shortened V by 0 bases and J by 4 bases, and 15 bases separated the two germline ends. The CDR3 runs to 16 residues. DNA for the CDR3: TGCGCCAGCAGCCAAGACGCCGTCGGCGGGACCACTGAAGCTTTCTTT. Its protein product is CASSQDAVGGTTEAFF.

This chain connects TRBV4-1 to TRBJ2-7; perhaps TRBD1 as D (6 bases). The V gene lost 1 base and the J gene lost 2 bases, with 15 bases spanning the gap. The CDR3 loop spans 16 amino acids. The V gene's germline CDR1 is MGHRA and CDR2 YSYEKL. In DNA, the CDR3 is TGCGCCAGCAGCCAAGGGGCCTTTGGGGGCCCCTACGAGCAGTACTTC. This sequence encodes CASSQGAFGGPYEQYF.

The rearrangement links TRBV14 to TRBJ1-2; D is unresolved. The CDR3 loop spans 14 amino acids. V was trimmed by 2 bases and J by 3 bases, leaving 10 bases between them. CDR1 is SGHDN and CDR2 is FVKESK in the germline V gene. This CDR3 reads CASSQQSPYYGYTF. CDR3 nucleotide sequence: TGTGCCAGCAGCCAACAGTCCCCTTACTATGGCTACACCTTC. The variable domain in full, with the rest retrieved from reference TRBV14 and TRBJ1-2, is EAGVTQFPSHSVIEKGQTVTLRCDPISGHDNLYWYRRVMGKEIKFLLHFVKESKQDESGMPNNRFLAERTGGTYSTLKVQPAELEDSGVYFCASSQQSPYYGYTFGSGTRLTVV.

This clone was seen a few times. The rearrangement joins TRBV25-1 to TRBJ2-2; TRBD2 is a possible D gene (5 bases). Germline lookup yields CDR1 MGHDK and CDR2 SYGVNS. This CDR3 has 15 amino acids. With 0 bases removed from V and 4 bases from J, the gap between germline ends came to 9 bases. In nucleotides, the CDR3 is TGTGCCAGCAGTGAATATGAGGGATCCACCGGGGAGCTGTTTTTT. Its translation: CASSEYEGSTGELFF. The full variable domain, with the rest looked up from reference TRBV25-1 and TRBJ2-2, is EADIYQTPRYLVIGTGKKITLECSQTMGHDKMYWYQQDPGMELHLIHYSYGVNSTEKGDLSSESTVSRIRTEHFPLTLESARPSHTSQYLCASSEYEGSTGELFFGEGSRLTVL.

V usage is TRBV6-5 and J usage is TRBJ1-2; no reliable D call. From germline, CDR1 is MNHEY and CDR2 SVGAGI. The CDR3 runs 12 residues. Trimming removed 7 bases from V and 8 bases from J, with 14 bases in between. The CDR3 here is CASTPDRLGYTF. The CDR3 coding sequence is TGTGCCAGCACCCCAGACCGACTCGGCTACACCTTC.

In this sample, this clone turned up once. The chain uses TRBV10-2 and TRBJ2-6; D not certain. The V and J ends lost 4 bases and 2 bases respectively, with 3 bases between them. This CDR3 contains 13 residues. The germline gives CDR1 WSHSY, CDR2 SAAADI. Here the CDR3 DNA reads TGCGCCAGCAGTGCAGCTGGGGCCAACGTCCTGACTTTC. Translated: CASSAAGANVLTF.

The rearrangement uses TRBV29-1 and TRBJ2-5; the match to TRBD1 covers 9 bases. V was pared by 5 bases and J by 6 bases, with 10 bases of the junction left unmatched. The CDR3 is 14 amino acids. CDR1 SQVTM and CDR2 ANQGSEA come from the germline V gene. CDR3 in amino acids: CSVSVGTGRQTQYF. Here the CDR3 DNA reads TGCAGCGTTAGTGTGGGGACAGGGCGACAGACCCAGTACTTC.

V is TRBV18 and J is TRBJ2-6, with D unresolved. Germline CDR1 reads KGHSH; CDR2 reads LQKENI. This CDR3 is built from 16 residues. The ends were cut back, 3 bases at V and 0 bases at J, with 9 bases in the middle. The CDR3 DNA reads TGTGCCAGCTCACCGCCGGCATTCTCTGGGGCCAACGTCCTGACTTTC. Translation: CASSPPAFSGANVLTF. Combining the CDR3 with reference TRBV18 and TRBJ2-6 gives the whole variable domain NAGVMQNPRHLVRRRGQEARLRCSPMKGHSHVYWYRQLPEEGLKFMVYLQKENIIDESGMPKERFSAEFPKEGPSILRIQQVVRGDSAAYFCASSPPAFSGANVLTFGAGSRLTVL.

The chain joins TRBV19 to TRBJ2-2; perhaps TRBD2 as D (5 bases). Per germline, CDR1 LNHDA and CDR2 SQIVND (reference sequence). V gave up 7 bases and J gave up 1 base, with 10 bases separating them. This CDR3 region has 14 residues. The CDR3: CASNVEGNTGELFF. In DNA form, the CDR3 reads TGTGCCAGTAACGTAGAGGGGAACACCGGGGAGCTGTTTTTT.

The V and J genes are TRBV6-5 and TRBJ1-2; no firm D call. This CDR3 contains 12 residues. Looked up from germline, CDR1 is MNHEY and CDR2 is SVGAGI. V shed 6 bases and J shed 6 bases, with 11 bases lying between them. In nucleotides, the CDR3 is TGTGCCAGCAGGGCTGGAGTTAATGGCTACACCTTC. Its protein product is CASRAGVNGYTF.

The J gene is TRBJ2-2, the V gene TRBV11-2, with unresolved D. This CDR3 is built from 15 residues. V gave up 1 base and J gave up 3 bases, with 9 bases separating them. CDR1 and CDR2 (germline): SGHAT, FQNNGV. CDR3 loop: CASSLGSGDTGELFF. DNA for the CDR3: TGTGCCAGCAGCTTAGGTAGTGGGGACACCGGGGAGCTGTTTTTT.